Listed here are 22 T cell receptor beta chains from one sample, sequenced in a study of T cells in Graves' hyperthyroidism and ophthalmopathy. There were TCR beta CDR3 regions amplified from RNA transcripts. Carried out on the TCR CDR3, a first-round RT-PCR used the HTBI primer set. One entry per CDR3 protein, called by TCRdb with MiXCR from the multiplex PCR reads. The data show almost 50,000 distinct CDR3 sequences, 45% to 65% seen once. The source material was peripheral blood or thyroid tissue (not recorded which). All receptors derive from a young man with Graves' hyperthyroidism.

This clonotype came up many times. V gene TRBV7-9 combines with J gene TRBJ2-3; TRBD2 aligns across 14 bases. CDR1 and CDR2 from the germline V gene are SEHNR and FQNEAQ (reference sequence). The junction had 7 bases not matched to a gene; V was cut back by 5 bases and J by 3 bases. The CDR3 covers 17 residues. The CDR3 DNA reads TGTGCCAGCAGCCCTGGAAGGACTAGCGGGGGGACAGATACGCAGTATTTT. It translates to CASSPGRTSGGTDTQYF.

The chain employs TRBV24-1 and TRBJ1-5, with a tentative D call TRBD1 (5 bases). CDR3 length equals 13 residues. The germline gives CDR1 KGHDR, CDR2 SFDVKD. V was shortened by 4 bases and J by 4 bases, with 7 bases between the two germline ends. CDR3 coding DNA: TGTGCCACCAGTGAGGCAGGGAATCAGCCCCAGCATTTT. Translating it yields CATSEAGNQPQHF.

This clonotype has a count of ten or more. V usage is TRBV6-6 and J usage is TRBJ2-7; a weak D match, TRBD1 (7 bases). Germline CDR1 is MNHNY and CDR2 is SVGAGI (reference sequence). The V end lost 7 bases, the J end lost 4 bases, and 32 bases lay between the germline ends. The CDR3 has 19 residues. The DNA for the CDR3 is TGTGCCAGCACTAACGACAGGGTGACTAGAGGCCGACGCGAATACGAGCAGTACTTC. Amino acids: CASTNDRVTRGRREYEQYF.

A remark on this clonotype: The CDR3 does not close with the conserved phenylalanine or tryptophan, likely indicating a read error. It is unclear where the CDR3 begins or ends on the DNA, so no DNA is shown, and the CDR3 is as TCRdb lists it. This sequence joins TRBV10-3 and TRBJ1-4. Including both end residues, the CDR3 is 14 amino acids long. The V gene's germline CDR1 is ENHRY and CDR2 SYGVKD. CDR3 amino acids: CAISEKSTNEKLFV.

This chain uses TRBV7-9 with TRBJ1-6, with no clear D. The ends were cut back, 4 bases at V and 14 bases at J, with 12 bases in the middle. CDR1 SEHNR and CDR2 FQNEAQ come from the germline V gene (reference sequence). This CDR3 region has 12 residues. CDR3 nucleotides: TGTGCCAGCAGCTCTAACTTCATGGCCCTCCACTTT. This gives the protein CASSSNFMALHF.

This clonotype was counted ten times or more. The chain is built from TRBV7-6 and TRBJ2-3; 8 bases fit TRBD1. Germline V gene lookup returns CDR1 SGHVS and CDR2 FNYEAQ. J lost 2 bases, V lost 3 bases, and 4 bases had no gene match. This CDR3 spans 15 amino acids. The CDR3 DNA reads as TGTGCCAGCAGCTTTTACAGGGGGTTCACAGATACGCAGTATTTT. It translates to CASSFYRGFTDTQYF.

This clonotype came up many times. V usage is TRBV7-2 and J usage is TRBJ2-7, with D possibly TRBD1 on 5 matching bases. The V and J ends lost 0 bases and 2 bases respectively, with 20 bases between them. The CDR3 loop spans 18 amino acids. Germline loops: CDR1 SGHTA, CDR2 FQGNSA. The CDR3 protein is CASSLALNHRQAPYEQYF. The CDR3 coding sequence is TGTGCCAGCAGCTTAGCGTTAAACCACAGGCAGGCCCCCTACGAGCAGTACTTC.

The rearrangement joins TRBV7-3 to TRBJ1-5; D perhaps matches TRBD1 (6 bases). The CDR3 is made up of 17 amino acids. V lost 5 bases and J lost 4, with 21 bases in between. CDR1 is SGHTA and CDR2 is FQGTGA in the germline V gene. In DNA form, the CDR3 reads TGTGCCAGCAGCCCTAGGTCTAGCACAGGGTTAAATCAGCCCCAGCATTTT. Protein sequence: CASSPRSSTGLNQPQHF.

This sequence joins TRBV2 and TRBJ2-7; D might be TRBD1 or TRBD2, each matching 7 bases. The CDR3 is 13 amino acids. V lost 7 bases and J 7 bases, leaving 17 bases between the germline ends. Germline CDR1 SNHLY, CDR2 FYNNEI. The DNA for the CDR3 is TGTGCCAGCAAAGACAGGGAGGGGAGGGAGCAGTACTTC. The encoded protein is CASKDREGREQYF.

The chain recombines TRBV7-2 with TRBJ1-5; D gene ambiguous. V lost 5 bases, J lost 14 bases, and 22 bases lay in between. The CDR3 is 14 amino acids. CDR1 is SGHTA, CDR2 FQGNSA, per germline. The CDR3 loop reads CASSPGRTYQSEHF. The CDR3 nucleotides are TGTGCCAGCAGCCCCGGTAGGACTTATCAGAGCGAGCATTTT.

This clonotype was seen at least ten times. This rearrangement joins TRBV15 to TRBJ2-7, with TRBD1 matching over 9 bases. This CDR3 contains 13 residues. Trimming at V came to 4 bases and at J to 7 bases, leaving 5 bases not matched to a gene. The germline gives CDR1 LNHNV, CDR2 YYDKDF (reference sequence). The CDR3 protein is CATSTQGAAEQYF. As DNA, the CDR3 is TGTGCCACCAGCACACAGGGGGCGGCGGAGCAGTACTTC.

The J gene is TRBJ2-7, the V gene TRBV10-3; tentative D call: TRBD1 (6 bases). There are 16 residues in the CDR3. CDR1 and CDR2 (germline): ENHRY, SYGVKD. Trimming removed 4 bases from V and 0 bases from J, with 16 bases in between. This CDR3 is CAISGSTGMGSYEQYF. DNA of the CDR3: TGTGCCATCAGTGGTTCCACAGGGATGGGCTCCTACGAGCAGTACTTC.

This chain links TRBV7-2 with TRBJ1-2; the D is unclear. Germline V CDR1 and CDR2: SGHTA, FQGNSA. V was clipped by 3 bases and J by 6 bases, with 11 bases between them. The length of the CDR3 is 13 residues. For the CDR3, the DNA is TGTGCCAGCAGCTTTACGCAGACGGATGGCTACACCTTC. As protein: CASSFTQTDGYTF. The full variable domain, in which reference TRBV7-2 and TRBJ1-2 provide the parts outside the CDR3, is GAGVSQSPSNKVTEKGKDVELRCDPISGHTALYWYRQSLGQGLEFLIYFQGNSAPDKSGLPSDRFSAERTGGSVSTLTIQRTQQEDSAVYLCASSFTQTDGYTFGSGTRLTVV.

This chain links TRBV29-1 with TRBJ2-5; D remains unclear. The CDR3 runs 13 residues. The germline gives CDR1 SQVTM, CDR2 ANQGSEA. Trimming removed 7 bases at V and 5 bases at J, with 17 bases between. CDR3 sequence (DNA): TGCAGCGGGAAACGTGGTGGGATGGAGACCCAGTACTTC. Translated: CSGKRGGMETQYF.

The rearrangement joins TRBV5-1 to TRBJ2-1, with 7 positions matching TRBD1. Germline CDR1 SGHRS, CDR2 YFSETQ. V gave up 4 bases and J gave up 7 bases; unmatched junction bases: 11. The CDR3 loop spans 15 amino acids. In nucleotides, the CDR3 is TGCGCCAGCAGCGAGACAGGGAGCGTAGAGAATGAGCAGTTCTTC. Translated, it gives CASSETGSVENEQFF.

This clonotype was detected ten times or more. The genes are TRBV24-1 and TRBJ1-2; the D is unclear. Trimming stripped 4 bases from V and 4 bases from J, with 15 bases between. Per the germline V gene, CDR1 is KGHDR and CDR2 is SFDVKD. The CDR3 sequence is 15 residues long. CDR3 nucleotide sequence: TGTGCCACCAGTGACAACGCCCCCCGCGCCTATGGCTACACCTTC. This encodes CATSDNAPRAYGYTF.

This clonotype was seen many times. The chain combines TRBV7-2 with TRBJ2-2, with D possibly being TRBD1 (5 bases). Germline CDR1 and CDR2: SGHTA and FQGNSA. The CDR3 runs to 14 residues. V was clipped by 7 bases and J by 4 bases, with 13 bases between them. CDR3 DNA: TGTGCCAGCACCAAGGGGCCTCTCACCGGGGAGCTGTTTTTT. This sequence encodes CASTKGPLTGELFF.

The table lists this clonotype with many counts. This sequence joins TRBV20-1 and TRBJ1-4; D may be TRBD1 (6 bases). CDR3 size: 14 residues. Deletions cut 1 base from V and 7 bases from J, with 13 bases between. In germline, CDR1 is DFQATT, CDR2 SNEGSKA (reference sequence). The CDR3 here is CSARAGGVGEKLFF. CDR3 DNA: TGCAGTGCTAGAGCCGGGGGCGTGGGTGAAAAACTGTTTTTT.

This clonotype was detected a few times. The chain links TRBV7-9 to TRBJ1-4; D is perhaps TRBD1 (5 bases). The germline CDR1 and CDR2 sequences are SEHNR and FQNEAQ (reference sequence). CDR3 size: 14 residues. V was trimmed by 3 bases and J by 2 bases, leaving 7 bases between them. For the CDR3, the DNA is TGTGCCAGCAGCTTGGGACGGACTAATGAAAAACTGTTTTTT. As protein: CASSLGRTNEKLFF.

This clonotype was observed a few times. J is TRBJ2-5 and V is TRBV20-1; TRBD1 agrees at 8 bases. Germline CDR1 and CDR2: DFQATT and SNEGSKA (reference sequence). The CDR3 extends over 13 amino acids. With 8 bases clipped from V and 5 bases from J, the junction kept 10 bases outside the gene matches. CDR3 bases: TGCAGTCCCACTCAGGGGGCTGGGGAGACCCAGTACTTC. It codes for CSPTQGAGETQYF.

The chain joins TRBV29-1 to TRBJ2-7, with 9 positions matching TRBD1. The CDR3 spans 13 residues. The trim removed 7 bases at V and 3 bases at J, leaving 7 bases unmatched. Germline CDR1 SQVTM, CDR2 ANQGSEA. The CDR3 protein is CSAWGQGFYEQYF. In DNA form, the CDR3 reads TGCAGCGCATGGGGACAGGGATTCTACGAGCAGTACTTC.

The chain couples TRBV4-1 to TRBJ2-7; D unclear. The CDR3 consists of 16 residues. Trimming took 0 bases from V and 2 from J, leaving 14 bases between them. Looked up from germline, CDR1 is MGHRA and CDR2 is YSYEKL. CDR3 sequence reads: CASSQEVYGFPYEQYF. The CDR3 DNA sequence: TGCGCCAGCAGCCAAGAGGTCTACGGTTTCCCCTACGAGCAGTACTTC.